The 10 T cell receptor beta chains presented below share a single source sample, sequenced in a study of beta chain features in type 1 diabetes. Study results and caveats: Type 1 diabetes patients had TCRB CDR3s that were shorter (moderately but significantly so) in all four CD4+ subsets.

Since all of the isolated RNA was reverse transcribed, expressed TCRB transcripts were what got sequenced. Sequenced by immunoSEQ multiplex PCR; TCRdb stores in-frame clones only, minus some. The sample lists under 300,000 clones; approximately 11% were seen once. Antigen specificity for these receptors is unknown. Sequenced sample: naive CD4+ T cells from blood. The receptors shown here come from a man under 40 with type 1 diabetes.

The chain recombines TRBV2 with TRBJ2-2, with 8 bases lining up with TRBD1. The CDR3 is 16 residues long. The junction had 4 bases not matched to a gene; V was cut back by 3 bases and J by 1 base. In germline, CDR1 is SNHLY, CDR2 FYNNEI. The CDR3 loop is CASSDRGLRNTGELFF. The DNA for the CDR3 is TGTGCCAGCAGTGACAGGGGGCTAAGGAACACCGGGGAGCTGTTTTTT.

As concerns this clone: The sample holds other DNA sequences that translate to the same CDR3. This chain joins TRBV9 and TRBJ1-1, with 7 bases that match TRBD1. Germline assignment: CDR1 SGDLS and CDR2 YYNGEE. The CDR3 length is 13 residues. V shed 4 bases and J 4 bases; nucleotides not matched to a gene: 4. The CDR3 spells CASSRQGGTEAFF. The CDR3 bases are TGTGCCAGCAGCAGACAGGGCGGCACTGAAGCTTTCTTT.

There are a few counts of this clone. This rearrangement joins TRBV6-5 to TRBJ1-5, with TRBD1 as a possible D gene (6 bases). This CDR3 is built from 13 residues. V gave up 6 bases and J gave up 6 bases, with 12 bases separating them. The germline V gene encodes CDR1 MNHEY and CDR2 SVGAGI. CDR3 DNA sequence: TGTGCCAGCAGCTACAAGGGGGTTCAGCCCCAGCATTTT. The encoded protein is CASSYKGVQPQHF.

This clone has only a few counts. The chain couples TRBV19 to TRBJ2-3; possibly TRBD1 for D (6 bases). V shed 3 bases and J shed 2 bases, with 12 bases lying between them. Germline V gene lookup returns CDR1 LNHDA and CDR2 SQIVND (reference sequence). The CDR3 runs 15 residues. CDR3 in amino acids: CASSIQQGHTDTQYF. The CDR3 coding sequence is TGTGCCAGTAGTATCCAACAGGGCCACACAGATACGCAGTATTTT.

The chain uses TRBV7-9 and TRBJ1-5; TRBD1 aligns across 7 bases. The germline V gene encodes CDR1 SEHNR and CDR2 FQNEAQ (reference sequence). The CDR3 extends over 14 amino acids. After removal of 5 bases from V and 7 bases from J, the junction contained 8 bases not matched to a gene. The DNA of the CDR3 is TGTGCCAGCAGCCCGAAGACAGGGACGCAGCCCCAGCATTTT. This gives the protein CASSPKTGTQPQHF.

This chain uses TRBV9 with TRBJ2-2; 7 bases agree with TRBD1. The CDR3 sequence is 15 residues long. CDR1 and CDR2 from the germline V gene are SGDLS and YYNGEE. V lost 2 bases to trimming and J lost 6 bases; unmatched junction nucleotides: 7. The CDR3, as DNA: TGTGCCAGCAGCGTCGGGACAGCGAAAGCCGGGGAGCTGTTTTTT. As protein: CASSVGTAKAGELFF.

The sample holds a few counts of this clone. The V call is TRBV14, the J call TRBJ2-1; D is undetermined. The CDR3 spans 13 residues. Trimming took 4 bases from V and 8 from J, leaving 12 bases between them. The germline V gene has CDR1 SGHDN and CDR2 FVKESK. As DNA, the CDR3 is TGTGCCAGCAGCCGTAAATTACGCGATGAGCAGTTCTTC. Amino acid sequence: CASSRKLRDEQFF.

This clone was detected only a few times. This sequence joins TRBV29-1 and TRBJ1-4; no definite D call. V lost 7 bases, J lost 0 bases, and 12 bases lay in between. CDR3 length: 14 residues. Looked up from germline, CDR1 is SQVTM and CDR2 is ANQGSEA. The DNA for the CDR3 is TGCAGCGGACTAATGGACTCAACTAATGAAAAACTGTTTTTT. Translating it yields CSGLMDSTNEKLFF.

This clone was counted between two and nine times. V usage is TRBV5-4 and J usage is TRBJ2-1; TRBD2 matches 9 bases. The CDR3 length is 15 residues. Germline CDR1 is SGHNT and CDR2 is YYREEE (reference sequence). With V trimmed by 5 bases and J by 9 bases, 12 bases remained unmatched. The CDR3, as DNA: TGTGCCAGCAGTCCGAGAGCGGGGGGATCCTCTGAGCAGTTCTTC. Encoded protein: CASSPRAGGSSEQFF.

The chain carries TRBV7-3 and TRBJ1-6; D remains unclear. V was shortened by 3 bases and J by 6 bases, with 9 bases between the two germline ends. This CDR3 contains 14 residues. The germline gives CDR1 SGHTA, CDR2 FQGTGA. The CDR3 sequence is CASSFGDINSPLHF. CDR3 in DNA: TGTGCCAGCAGCTTCGGGGATATTAATTCACCCCTCCACTTT.